This T cell receptor (beta chain) stems from a study of cytomegalovirus exposure and HLA in healthy donors. Of note for this clone: What it recognizes is unknown.

V dropped 5 bases and J dropped 2 bases, with 10 bases sitting between them. The length of the CDR3 is 14 residues. Germline assignment: CDR1 SGHTA and CDR2 FQGNSA. The study ran its PCR with 60 Vbeta and 13 Jbeta primers. TCRdb keeps only in-frame clones here, not all; method: immunoSEQ multiplex PCR. Here the sample spans about 180,000 clones, about 82% being singletons. Study-level findings and limits: CMV serostatus stood as the only immune exposure information on hand.

The rearrangement links TRBV7-2 to TRBJ1-3, with no clear D. The sample comprised PBMCs. The sequence was obtained from a man aged 18 to 30 in good health and CMV-seronegative. The CDR3 loop is CASSHLTAGNTIYF. The CDR3 nucleotides are TGTGCCAGCAGCCATTTGACTGCTGGAAACACCATATATTTT.